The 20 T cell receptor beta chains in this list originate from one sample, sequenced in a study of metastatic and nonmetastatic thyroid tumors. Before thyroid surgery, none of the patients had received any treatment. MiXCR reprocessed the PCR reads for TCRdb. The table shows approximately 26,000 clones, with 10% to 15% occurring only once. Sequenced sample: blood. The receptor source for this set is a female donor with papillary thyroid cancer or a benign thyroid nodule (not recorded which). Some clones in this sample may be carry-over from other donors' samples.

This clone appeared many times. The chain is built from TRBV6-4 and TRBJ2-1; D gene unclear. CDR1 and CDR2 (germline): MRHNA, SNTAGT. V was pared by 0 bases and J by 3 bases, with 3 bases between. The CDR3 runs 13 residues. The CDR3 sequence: CASSDSDYNEQFF. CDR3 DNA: TGTGCCAGCAGTGACTCGGACTACAATGAGCAGTTCTTC.

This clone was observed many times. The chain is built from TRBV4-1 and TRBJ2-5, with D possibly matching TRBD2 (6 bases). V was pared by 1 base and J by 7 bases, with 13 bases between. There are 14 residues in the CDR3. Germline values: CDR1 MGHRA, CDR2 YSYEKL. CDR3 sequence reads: CASSQVGGLGTQYF. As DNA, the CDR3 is TGCGCCAGCAGCCAAGTGGGGGGTTTGGGGACCCAGTACTTC.

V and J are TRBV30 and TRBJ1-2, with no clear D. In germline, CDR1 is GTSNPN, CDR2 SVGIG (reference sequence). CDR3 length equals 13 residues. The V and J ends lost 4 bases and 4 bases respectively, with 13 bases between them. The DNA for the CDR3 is TGTGCCTGGAAATTGACATCTTTCTATGGCTACACCTTC. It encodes CAWKLTSFYGYTF.

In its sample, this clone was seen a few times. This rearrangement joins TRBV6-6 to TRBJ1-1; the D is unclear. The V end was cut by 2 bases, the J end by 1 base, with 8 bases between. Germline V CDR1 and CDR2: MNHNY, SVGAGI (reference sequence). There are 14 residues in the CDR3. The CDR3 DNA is TGTGCCAGCAGTTACCGGGCAGGGAACACTGAAGCTTTCTTT. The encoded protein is CASSYRAGNTEAFF.

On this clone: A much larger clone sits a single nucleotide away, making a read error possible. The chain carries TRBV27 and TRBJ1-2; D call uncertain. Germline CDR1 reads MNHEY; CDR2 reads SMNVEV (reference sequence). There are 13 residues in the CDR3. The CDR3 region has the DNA TGTGCCGGCAGTTTTGGAGTAAACTATGGCTACACCTTC. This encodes CAGSFGVNYGYTF.

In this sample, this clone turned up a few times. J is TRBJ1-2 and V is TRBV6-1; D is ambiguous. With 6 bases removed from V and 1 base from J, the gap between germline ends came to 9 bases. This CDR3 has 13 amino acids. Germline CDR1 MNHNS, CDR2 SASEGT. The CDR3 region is CASRQVFNYGYTF. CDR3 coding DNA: TGTGCCAGCAGGCAGGTTTTTAACTATGGCTACACCTTC.

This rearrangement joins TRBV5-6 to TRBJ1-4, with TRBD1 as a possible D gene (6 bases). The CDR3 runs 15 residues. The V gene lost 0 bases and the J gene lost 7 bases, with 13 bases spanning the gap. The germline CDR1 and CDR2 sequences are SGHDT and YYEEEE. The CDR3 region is CASSLVGAGVEKLFF. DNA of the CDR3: TGTGCCAGCAGCTTGGTCGGGGCAGGGGTTGAAAAACTGTTTTTT.

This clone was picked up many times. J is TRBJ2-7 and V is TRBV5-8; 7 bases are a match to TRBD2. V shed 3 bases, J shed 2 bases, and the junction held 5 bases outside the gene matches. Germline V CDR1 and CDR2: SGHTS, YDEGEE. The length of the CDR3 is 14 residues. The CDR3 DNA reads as TGTGCCAGCAGCTCGGGACTATCGACCTACGAGCAGTACTTC. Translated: CASSSGLSTYEQYF.

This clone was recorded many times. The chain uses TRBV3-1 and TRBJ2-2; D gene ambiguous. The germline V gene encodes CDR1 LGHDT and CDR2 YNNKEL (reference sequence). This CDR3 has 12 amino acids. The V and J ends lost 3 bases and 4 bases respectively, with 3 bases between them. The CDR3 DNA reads TGTGCCAGCAGCCAGGGCACCGGGGAGCTGTTTTTT. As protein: CASSQGTGELFF.

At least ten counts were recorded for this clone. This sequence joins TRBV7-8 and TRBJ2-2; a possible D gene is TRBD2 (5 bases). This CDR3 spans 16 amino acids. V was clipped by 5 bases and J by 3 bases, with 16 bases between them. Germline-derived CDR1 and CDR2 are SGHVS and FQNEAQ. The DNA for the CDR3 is TGTGCCAGCAGCGGCCGCCGGACTGCCTACACCGGGGAGCTGTTTTTT. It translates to CASSGRRTAYTGELFF. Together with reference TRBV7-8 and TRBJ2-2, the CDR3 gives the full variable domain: GAGVSQSPRYKVAKRGQDVALRCDPISGHVSLFWYQQALGQGPEFLTYFQNEAQLDKSGLPSDRFFAERPEGSVSTLKIQRTQQEDSAVYLCASSGRRTAYTGELFFGEGSRLTVL.

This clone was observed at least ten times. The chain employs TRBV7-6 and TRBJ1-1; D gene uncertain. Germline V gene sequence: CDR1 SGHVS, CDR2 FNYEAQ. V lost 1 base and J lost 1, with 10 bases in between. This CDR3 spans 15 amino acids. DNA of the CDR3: TGTGCCAGCAGCTTAGGAGGGCCCGGGAACACTGAAGCTTTCTTT. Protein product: CASSLGGPGNTEAFF.

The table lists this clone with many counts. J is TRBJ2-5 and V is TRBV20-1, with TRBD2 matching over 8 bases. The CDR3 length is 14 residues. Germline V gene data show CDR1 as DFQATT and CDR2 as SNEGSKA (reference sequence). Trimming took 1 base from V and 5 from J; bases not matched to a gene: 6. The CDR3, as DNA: TGCAGTGCTAGAGCGGGAGGGCCTATTGAGACCCAGTACTTC. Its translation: CSARAGGPIETQYF.

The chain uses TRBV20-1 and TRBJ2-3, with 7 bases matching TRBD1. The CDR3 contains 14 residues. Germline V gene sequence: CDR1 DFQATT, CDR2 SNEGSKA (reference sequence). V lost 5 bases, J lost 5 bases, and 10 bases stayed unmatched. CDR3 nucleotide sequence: TGCAGTGCTGGCACAGGGGTTTTAGGAGATACGCAGTATTTT. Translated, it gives CSAGTGVLGDTQYF.

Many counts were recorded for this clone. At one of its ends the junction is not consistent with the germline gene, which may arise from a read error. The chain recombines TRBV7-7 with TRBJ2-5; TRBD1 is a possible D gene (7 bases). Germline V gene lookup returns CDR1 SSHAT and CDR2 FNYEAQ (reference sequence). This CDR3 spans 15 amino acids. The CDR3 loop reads CASSLGQAGQETQYF. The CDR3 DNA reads TGTGCTAGCAGCTTAGGACAGGCGGGGCAAGAGACCCAGTACTTC.

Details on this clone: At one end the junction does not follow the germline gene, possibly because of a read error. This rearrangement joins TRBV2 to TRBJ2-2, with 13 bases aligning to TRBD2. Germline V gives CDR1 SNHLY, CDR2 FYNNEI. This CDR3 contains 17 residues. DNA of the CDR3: TGTGCCAGCAGTGAAACTAGCGGGAGGGCGAACACCGGGGAGCTATTTTTT. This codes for CASSETSGRANTGELFF.

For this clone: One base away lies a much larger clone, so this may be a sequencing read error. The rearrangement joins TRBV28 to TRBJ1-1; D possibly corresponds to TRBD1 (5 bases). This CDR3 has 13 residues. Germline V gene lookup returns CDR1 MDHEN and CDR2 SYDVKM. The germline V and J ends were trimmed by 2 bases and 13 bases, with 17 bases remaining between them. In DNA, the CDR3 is TGTGCCAGCAGTTTAGCCCCCCAGGGATGGGATTTCTTT. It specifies CASSLAPQGWDFF.

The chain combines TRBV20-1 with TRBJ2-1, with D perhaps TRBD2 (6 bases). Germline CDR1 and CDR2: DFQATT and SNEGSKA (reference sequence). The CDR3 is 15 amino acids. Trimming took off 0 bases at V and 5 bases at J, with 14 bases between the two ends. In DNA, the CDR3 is TGCAGTGCTAGAGATGTTCGGGAGCTAAACAATGAGCAGTTCTTC. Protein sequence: CSARDVRELNNEQFF.

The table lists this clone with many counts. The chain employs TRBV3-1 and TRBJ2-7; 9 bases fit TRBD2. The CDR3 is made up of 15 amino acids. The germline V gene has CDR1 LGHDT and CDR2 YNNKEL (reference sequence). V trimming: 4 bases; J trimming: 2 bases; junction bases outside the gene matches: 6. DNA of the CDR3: TGTGCCAGCAGCCGTCCGACTAGCGGAGCCTACGAGCAGTACTTC. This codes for CASSRPTSGAYEQYF.

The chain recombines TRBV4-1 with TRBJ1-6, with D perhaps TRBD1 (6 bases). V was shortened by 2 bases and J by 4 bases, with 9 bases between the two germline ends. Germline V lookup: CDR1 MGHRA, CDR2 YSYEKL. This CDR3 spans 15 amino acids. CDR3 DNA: TGCGCCAGCAGCCAACGACAGGATTATAATTCACCCCTCCACTTT. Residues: CASSQRQDYNSPLHF.

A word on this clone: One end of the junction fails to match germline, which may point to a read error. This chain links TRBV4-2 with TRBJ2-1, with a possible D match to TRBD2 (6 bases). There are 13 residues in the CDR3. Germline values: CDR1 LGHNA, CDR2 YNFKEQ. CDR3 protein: CASSHRTIDEHFF. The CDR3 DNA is TGTGCCAGCAGCCATCGGACTATCGATGAGCATTTCTTC.